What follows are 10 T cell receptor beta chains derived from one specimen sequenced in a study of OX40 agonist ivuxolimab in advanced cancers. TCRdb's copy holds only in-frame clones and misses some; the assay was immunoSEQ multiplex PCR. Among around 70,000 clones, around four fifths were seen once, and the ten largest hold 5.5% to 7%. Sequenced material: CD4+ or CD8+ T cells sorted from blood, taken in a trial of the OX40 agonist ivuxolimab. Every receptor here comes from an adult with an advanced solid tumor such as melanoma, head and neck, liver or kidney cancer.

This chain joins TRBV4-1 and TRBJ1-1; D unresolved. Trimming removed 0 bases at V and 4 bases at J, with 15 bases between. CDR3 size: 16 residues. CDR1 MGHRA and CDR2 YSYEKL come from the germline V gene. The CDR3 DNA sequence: TGCGCCAGCAGCCAAGAAAGTGGGAGTGTGGTCACTGAAGCTTTCTTT. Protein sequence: CASSQESGSVVTEAFF.

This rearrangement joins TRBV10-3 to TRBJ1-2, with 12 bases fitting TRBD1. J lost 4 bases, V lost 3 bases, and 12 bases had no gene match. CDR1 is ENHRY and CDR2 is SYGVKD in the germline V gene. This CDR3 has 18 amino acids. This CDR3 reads CAISDSGTGGAGTYGYTF. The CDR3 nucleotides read TGTGCCATCAGTGATTCCGGGACAGGGGGCGCAGGGACCTATGGCTACACCTTC.

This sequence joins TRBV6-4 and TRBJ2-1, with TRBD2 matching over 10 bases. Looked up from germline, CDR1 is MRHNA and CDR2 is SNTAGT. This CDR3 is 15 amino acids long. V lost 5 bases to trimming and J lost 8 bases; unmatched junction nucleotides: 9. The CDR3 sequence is CASSHSGGAIDEQFF. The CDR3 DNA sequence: TGTGCCAGCAGTCACAGCGGGGGGGCGATAGATGAGCAGTTCTTC.

This CDR3 reads CASSLAGSSGANVLTF. The DNA of the CDR3 is TGCGCCAGCAGCTTGGCAGGTTCCTCTGGGGCCAACGTCCTGACTTTC. The chain joins TRBV5-1 to TRBJ2-6; D call uncertain. Looked up from germline, CDR1 is SGHRS and CDR2 is YFSETQ. V was shortened by 0 bases and J by 0 bases, with 7 bases between the two germline ends. The CDR3 spans 16 residues.

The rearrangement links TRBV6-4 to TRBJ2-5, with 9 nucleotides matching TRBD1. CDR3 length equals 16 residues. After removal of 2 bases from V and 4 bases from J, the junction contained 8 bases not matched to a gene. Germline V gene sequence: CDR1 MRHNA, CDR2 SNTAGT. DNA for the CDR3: TGTGCCAGCAGTGACGCAGACAGGGGGTTAAGAGAGACCCAGTACTTC. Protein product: CASSDADRGLRETQYF.

This chain's CDR3 is CASSPRDRGTGELFF. The CDR3 bases are TGTGCCAGCTCACCACGGGACAGAGGAACCGGGGAGCTGTTTTTT. This chain links TRBV18 with TRBJ2-2, with 7 bases matching TRBD1. Germline V gene lookup returns CDR1 KGHSH and CDR2 LQKENI. The ends lost 1 base at V and 5 bases at J; junction bases unmatched: 4. The CDR3 runs 15 residues.

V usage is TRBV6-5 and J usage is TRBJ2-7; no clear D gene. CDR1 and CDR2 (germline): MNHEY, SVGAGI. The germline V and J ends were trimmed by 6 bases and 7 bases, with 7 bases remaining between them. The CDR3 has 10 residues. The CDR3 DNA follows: TGTGCCAGCAGCGATGAGGAGCAGTACTTC. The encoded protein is CASSDEEQYF.

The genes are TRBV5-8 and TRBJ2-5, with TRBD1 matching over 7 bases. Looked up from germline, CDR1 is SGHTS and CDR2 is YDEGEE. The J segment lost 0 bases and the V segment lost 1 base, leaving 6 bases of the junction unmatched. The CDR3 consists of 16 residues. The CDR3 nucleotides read TGTGCCAGCAGCTTGACCGGGACAGCAAACCAAGAGACCCAGTACTTC. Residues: CASSLTGTANQETQYF.

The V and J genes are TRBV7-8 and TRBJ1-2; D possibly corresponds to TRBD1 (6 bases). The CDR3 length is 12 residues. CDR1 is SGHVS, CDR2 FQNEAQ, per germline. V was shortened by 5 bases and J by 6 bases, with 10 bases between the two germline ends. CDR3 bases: TGTGCCAGCAGCCCAAGGGGGGATGGCTACACCTTC. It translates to CASSPRGDGYTF.

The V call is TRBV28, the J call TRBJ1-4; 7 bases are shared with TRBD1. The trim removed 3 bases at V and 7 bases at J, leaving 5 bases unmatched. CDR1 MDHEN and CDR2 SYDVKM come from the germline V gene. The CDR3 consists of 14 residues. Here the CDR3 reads CASSFASGGEKLFF. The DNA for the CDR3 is TGTGCCAGCAGTTTCGCGTCAGGGGGTGAAAAACTGTTTTTT.